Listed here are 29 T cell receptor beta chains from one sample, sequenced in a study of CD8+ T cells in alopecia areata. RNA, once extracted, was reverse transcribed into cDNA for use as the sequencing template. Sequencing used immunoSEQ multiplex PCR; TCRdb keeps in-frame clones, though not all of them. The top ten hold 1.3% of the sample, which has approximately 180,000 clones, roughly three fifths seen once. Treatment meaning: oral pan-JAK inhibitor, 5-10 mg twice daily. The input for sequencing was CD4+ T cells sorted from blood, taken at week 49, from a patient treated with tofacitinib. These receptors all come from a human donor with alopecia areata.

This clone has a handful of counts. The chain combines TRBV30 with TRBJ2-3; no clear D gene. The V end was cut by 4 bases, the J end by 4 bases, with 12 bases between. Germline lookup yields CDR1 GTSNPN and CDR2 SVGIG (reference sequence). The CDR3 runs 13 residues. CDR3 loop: CAWTPNTADTQYF. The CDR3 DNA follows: TGTGCCTGGACCCCAAACACGGCAGATACGCAGTATTTT.

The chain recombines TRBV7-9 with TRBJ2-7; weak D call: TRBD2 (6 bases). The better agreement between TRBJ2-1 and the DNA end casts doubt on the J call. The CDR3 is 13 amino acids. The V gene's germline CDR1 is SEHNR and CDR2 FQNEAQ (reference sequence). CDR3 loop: CASSPRGPYEQFF. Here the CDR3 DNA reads TGTGCCAGCAGCCCGCGGGGTCCCTACGAGCAGTTCTTC.

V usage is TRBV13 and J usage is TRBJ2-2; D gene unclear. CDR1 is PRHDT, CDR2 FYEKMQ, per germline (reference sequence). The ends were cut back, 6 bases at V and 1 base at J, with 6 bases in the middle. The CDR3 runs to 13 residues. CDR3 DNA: TGTGCCAGCAGTGGGTGGAACACCGGGGAGCTGTTTTTT. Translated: CASSGWNTGELFF.

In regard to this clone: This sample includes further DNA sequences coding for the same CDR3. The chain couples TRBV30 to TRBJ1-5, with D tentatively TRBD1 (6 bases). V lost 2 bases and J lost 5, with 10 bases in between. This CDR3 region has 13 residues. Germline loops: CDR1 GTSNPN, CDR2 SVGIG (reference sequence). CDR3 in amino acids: CAWSLRGDQPQHF. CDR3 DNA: TGTGCCTGGAGTTTGAGGGGGGATCAGCCCCAGCATTTT.

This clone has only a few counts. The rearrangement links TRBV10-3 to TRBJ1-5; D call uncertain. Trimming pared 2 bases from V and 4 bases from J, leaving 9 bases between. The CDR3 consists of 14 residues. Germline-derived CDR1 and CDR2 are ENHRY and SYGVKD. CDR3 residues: CAISETELNQPQHF. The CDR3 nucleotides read TGTGCCATCAGTGAGACAGAGCTTAATCAGCCCCAGCATTTT.

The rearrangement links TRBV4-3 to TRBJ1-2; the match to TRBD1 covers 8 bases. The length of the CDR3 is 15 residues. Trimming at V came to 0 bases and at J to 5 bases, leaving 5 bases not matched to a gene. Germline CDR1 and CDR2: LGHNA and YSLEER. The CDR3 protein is CASSQDQGARYGYTF. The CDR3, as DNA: TGCGCCAGCAGCCAAGATCAGGGGGCGCGATATGGCTACACCTTC.

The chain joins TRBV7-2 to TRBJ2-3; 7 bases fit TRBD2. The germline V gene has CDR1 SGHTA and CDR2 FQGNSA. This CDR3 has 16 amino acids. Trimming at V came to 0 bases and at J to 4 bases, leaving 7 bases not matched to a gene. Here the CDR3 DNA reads TGTGCCAGCAGCTTAGCCCGGACTAGAGGGGCAGATACGCAGTATTTT. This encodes CASSLARTRGADTQYF.

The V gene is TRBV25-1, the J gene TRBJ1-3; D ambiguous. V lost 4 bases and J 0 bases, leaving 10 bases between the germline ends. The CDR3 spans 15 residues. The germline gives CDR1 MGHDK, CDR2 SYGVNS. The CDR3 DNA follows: TGTGCCAGCAGTGCACGCAGTGTCTCTGGAAACACCATATATTTT. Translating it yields CASSARSVSGNTIYF. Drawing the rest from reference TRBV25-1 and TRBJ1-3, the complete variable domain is EADIYQTPRYLVIGTGKKITLECSQTMGHDKMYWYQQDPGMELHLIHYSYGVNSTEKGDLSSESTVSRIRTEHFPLTLESARPSHTSQYLCASSARSVSGNTIYFGEGSWLTVV.

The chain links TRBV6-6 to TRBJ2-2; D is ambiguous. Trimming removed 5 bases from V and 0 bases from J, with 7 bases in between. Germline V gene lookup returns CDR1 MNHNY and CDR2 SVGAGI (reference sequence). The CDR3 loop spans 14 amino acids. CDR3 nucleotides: TGTGCCAGCAGTGACACCGCGAACACCGGGGAGCTGTTTTTT. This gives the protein CASSDTANTGELFF.

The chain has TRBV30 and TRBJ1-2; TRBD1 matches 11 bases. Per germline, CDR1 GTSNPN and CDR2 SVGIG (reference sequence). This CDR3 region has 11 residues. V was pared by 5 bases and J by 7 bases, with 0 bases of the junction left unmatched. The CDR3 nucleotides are TGTGCCTGGGGGACAGGGGGTGGCTACACCTTC. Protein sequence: CAWGTGGGYTF.

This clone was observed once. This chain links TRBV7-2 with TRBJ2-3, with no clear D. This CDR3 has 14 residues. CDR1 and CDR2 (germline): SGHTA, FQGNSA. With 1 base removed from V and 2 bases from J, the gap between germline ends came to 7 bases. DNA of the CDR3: TGTGCCAGCAGCTTAGGTAGTGCCACAGATACGCAGTATTTT. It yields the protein CASSLGSATDTQYF.

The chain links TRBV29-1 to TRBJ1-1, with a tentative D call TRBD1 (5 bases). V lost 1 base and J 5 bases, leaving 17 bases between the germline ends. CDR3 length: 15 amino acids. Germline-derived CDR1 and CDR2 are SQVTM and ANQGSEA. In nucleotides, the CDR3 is TGCAGCGTTGAAGGGTTGATCGGGGGGATTACTGAAGCTTTCTTT. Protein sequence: CSVEGLIGGITEAFF.

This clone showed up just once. CDR3 coding DNA: TGTGCCACCAGCGCGGGCCCTGGACGAGATACGCAGTATTTT. Translating it yields CATSAGPGRDTQYF. V is TRBV15 and J is TRBJ2-3; weak D call: TRBD2 (5 bases). With 5 bases removed from V and 5 bases from J, the gap between germline ends came to 14 bases. CDR1 and CDR2 (germline): LNHNV, YYDKDF (reference sequence). The CDR3 contains 14 residues. Complete variable domain (other parts from reference TRBV15 and TRBJ2-3): DAMVIQNPRYQVTQFGKPVTLSCSQTLNHNVMYWYQQKSSQAPKLLFHYYDKDFNNEADTPDNFQSRRPNTSFCFLDIRSPGLGDTAMYLCATSAGPGRDTQYFGPGTRLTVL.

The CDR3: CAWSVRGQATNEKLFF. CDR3 nucleotide sequence: TGTGCCTGGAGTGTACGTGGGCAGGCAACTAATGAAAAACTGTTTTTT. The chain couples TRBV30 to TRBJ1-4; no clear D gene. Trimming pared 0 bases from V and 0 bases from J, leaving 11 bases between. CDR1 GTSNPN and CDR2 SVGIG come from the germline V gene (reference sequence). The CDR3 runs to 16 residues.

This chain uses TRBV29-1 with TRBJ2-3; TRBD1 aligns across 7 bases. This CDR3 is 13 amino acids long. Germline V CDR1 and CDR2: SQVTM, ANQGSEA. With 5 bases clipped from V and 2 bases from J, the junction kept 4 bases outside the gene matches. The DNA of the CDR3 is TGCAGCGTTCGGGGACAGCCCACAGATACGCAGTATTTT. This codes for CSVRGQPTDTQYF.

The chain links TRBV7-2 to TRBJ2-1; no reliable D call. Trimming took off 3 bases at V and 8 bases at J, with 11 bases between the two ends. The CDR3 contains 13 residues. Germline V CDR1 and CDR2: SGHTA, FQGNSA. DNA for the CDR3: TGTGCCAGCAGCTTTCGACCGGGCGATGAGCAGTTCTTC. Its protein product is CASSFRPGDEQFF.

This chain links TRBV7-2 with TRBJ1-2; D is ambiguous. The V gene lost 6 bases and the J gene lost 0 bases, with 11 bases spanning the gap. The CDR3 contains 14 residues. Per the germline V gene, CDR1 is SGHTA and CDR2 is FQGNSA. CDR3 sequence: CASSNDGSNYGYTF. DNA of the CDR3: TGTGCCAGCAGTAATGACGGTTCTAACTATGGCTACACCTTC.

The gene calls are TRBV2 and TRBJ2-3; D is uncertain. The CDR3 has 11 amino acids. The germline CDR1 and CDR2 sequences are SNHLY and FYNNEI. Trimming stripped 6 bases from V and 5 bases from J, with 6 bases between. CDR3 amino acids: CASRARDTQYF. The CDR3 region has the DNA TGTGCCAGCAGGGCCCGAGATACGCAGTATTTT. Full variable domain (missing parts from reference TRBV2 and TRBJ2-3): EPEVTQTPSHQVTQMGQEVILRCVPISNHLYFYWYRQILGQKVEFLVSFYNNEISEKSEIFDDQFSVERPDGSNFTLKIRSTKLEDSAMYFCASRARDTQYFGPGTRLTVL.

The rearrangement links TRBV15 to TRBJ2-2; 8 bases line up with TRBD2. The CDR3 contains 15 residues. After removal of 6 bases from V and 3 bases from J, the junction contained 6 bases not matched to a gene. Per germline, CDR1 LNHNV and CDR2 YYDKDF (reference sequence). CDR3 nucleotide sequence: TGTGCCACCAGTCCGAGCGGGGGATACACCGGGGAGCTGTTTTTT. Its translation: CATSPSGGYTGELFF.

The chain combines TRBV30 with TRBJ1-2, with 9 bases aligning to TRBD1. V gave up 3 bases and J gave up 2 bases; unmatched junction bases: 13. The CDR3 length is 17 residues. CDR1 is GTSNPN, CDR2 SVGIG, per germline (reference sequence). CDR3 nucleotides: TGTGCCTGGAGCCCTGAGGGACAGGGCCCTCAAAACTATGGCTACACCTTC. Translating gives CAWSPEGQGPQNYGYTF.

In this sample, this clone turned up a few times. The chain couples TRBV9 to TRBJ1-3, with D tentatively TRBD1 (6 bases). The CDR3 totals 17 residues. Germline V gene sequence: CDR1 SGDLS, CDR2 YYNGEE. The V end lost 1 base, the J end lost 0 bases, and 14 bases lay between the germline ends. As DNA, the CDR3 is TGTGCCAGCAGCGTAAACCTGGGGGGCACCTCTGGAAACACCATATATTTT. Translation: CASSVNLGGTSGNTIYF.

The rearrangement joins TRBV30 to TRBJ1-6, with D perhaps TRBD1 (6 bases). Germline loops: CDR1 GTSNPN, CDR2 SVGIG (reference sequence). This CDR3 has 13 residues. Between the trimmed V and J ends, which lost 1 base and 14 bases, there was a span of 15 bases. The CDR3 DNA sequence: TGTGCCTGGAGTGGGGGCCGCACAGGGTCCCTCCACTTT. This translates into CAWSGGRTGSLHF.

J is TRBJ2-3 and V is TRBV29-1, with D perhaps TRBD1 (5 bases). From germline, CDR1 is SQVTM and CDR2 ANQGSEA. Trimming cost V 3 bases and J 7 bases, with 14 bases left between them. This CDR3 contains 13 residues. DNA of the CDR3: TGCAGCGTTGAGCAGGGATCTTTGAATACGCAGTATTTT. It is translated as CSVEQGSLNTQYF.

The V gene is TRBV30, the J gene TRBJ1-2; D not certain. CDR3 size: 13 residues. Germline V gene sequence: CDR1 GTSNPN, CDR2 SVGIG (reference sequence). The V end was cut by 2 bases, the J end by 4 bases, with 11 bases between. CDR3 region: CAWSKSAGYGYTF. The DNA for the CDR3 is TGTGCCTGGAGTAAGAGTGCGGGCTATGGCTACACCTTC. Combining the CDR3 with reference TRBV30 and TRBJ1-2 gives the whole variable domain SQTIHQWPATLVQPVGSPLSLECTVEGTSNPNLYWYRQAAGRGLQLLFYSVGIGQISSEVPQNLSASRPQDRQFILSSKKLLLSDSGFYLCAWSKSAGYGYTFGSGTRLTVV.

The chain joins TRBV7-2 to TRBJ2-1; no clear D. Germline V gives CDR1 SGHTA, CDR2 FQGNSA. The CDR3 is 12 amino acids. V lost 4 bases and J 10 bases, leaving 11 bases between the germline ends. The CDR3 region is CASSSPALEQFF. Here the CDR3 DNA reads TGTGCCAGCAGCTCGCCAGCGTTAGAGCAGTTCTTC.

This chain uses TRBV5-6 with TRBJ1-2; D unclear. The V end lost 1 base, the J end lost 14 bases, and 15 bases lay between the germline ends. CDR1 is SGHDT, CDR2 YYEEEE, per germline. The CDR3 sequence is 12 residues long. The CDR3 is CASSLLGRTSTF. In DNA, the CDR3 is TGTGCCAGCAGCTTGCTCGGCAGGACCTCTACCTTC.

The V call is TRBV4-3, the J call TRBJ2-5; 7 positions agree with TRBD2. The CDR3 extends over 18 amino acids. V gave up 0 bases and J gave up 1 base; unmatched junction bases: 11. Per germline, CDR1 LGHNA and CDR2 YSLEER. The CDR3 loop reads CASSQEVLSGDVQETQYF. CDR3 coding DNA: TGCGCCAGCAGCCAAGAAGTTCTAAGCGGGGACGTCCAAGAGACCCAGTACTTC.

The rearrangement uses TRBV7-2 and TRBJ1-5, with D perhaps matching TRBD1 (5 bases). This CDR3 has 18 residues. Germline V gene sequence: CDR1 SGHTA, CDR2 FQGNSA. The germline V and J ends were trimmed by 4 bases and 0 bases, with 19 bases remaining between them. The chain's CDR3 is CASSSTDRGIYSNQPQHF. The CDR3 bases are TGTGCCAGCAGCTCAACCGACAGAGGAATTTATAGCAATCAGCCCCAGCATTTT.

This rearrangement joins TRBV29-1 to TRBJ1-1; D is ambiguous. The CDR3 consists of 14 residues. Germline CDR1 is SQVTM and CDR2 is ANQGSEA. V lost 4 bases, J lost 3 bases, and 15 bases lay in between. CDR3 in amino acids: CSVAGLRPDTEAFF. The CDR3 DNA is TGCAGCGTTGCGGGGTTACGGCCGGACACTGAAGCTTTCTTT.